The source of this T cell receptor beta chain is a study of T cell responses to AZD1222 COVID-19 vaccine. Whole-study results and caveats: Spike-specific TCR breadth and depth both grew after two AZD1222 doses. Spike was spanned by vaccine-associated CD4 TCRs, with dominance at 160-218 and 743-854. At study baseline, merely five or six AZD1222 recipients were seropositive.

Using immunoSEQ multiplex PCR, the repertoire was profiled, and TCRdb retains in-frame clones only, with some absent. The sample has 150,000 to 200,000 clones, approximately 91% seen once. Trimming removed 3 bases at V and 3 bases at J, with 5 bases between. Germline V lookup: CDR1 KGHSH, CDR2 LQKENI. This CDR3 contains 13 residues. A word on this clone: Its target is not known.

The gene calls are TRBV18 and TRBJ2-2; unclear D gene. The sample in question was peripheral blood, obtained on day 0 of AZD1222 vaccination. The receptor was isolated from an adult in good health. DNA for the CDR3: TGTGCCAGCTCACCTCTCGACACCGGGGAGCTGTTTTTT. Translated, it gives CASSPLDTGELFF.